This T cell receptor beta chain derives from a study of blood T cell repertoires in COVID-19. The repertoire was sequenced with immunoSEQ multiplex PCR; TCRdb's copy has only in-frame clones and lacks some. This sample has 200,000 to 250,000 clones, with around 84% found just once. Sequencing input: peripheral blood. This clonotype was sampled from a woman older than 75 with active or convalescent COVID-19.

The CDR3 reads CASSLVAGGSPDTQYF. The CDR3 bases are TGTGCCAGCAGCTTGGTTGCGGGGGGGTCTCCAGATACGCAGTATTTT. V and J are TRBV5-4 and TRBJ2-3; 9 positions agree with TRBD2. This CDR3 is 16 amino acids long. V lost 0 bases to trimming and J lost 4 bases; unmatched junction nucleotides: 6. CDR1 is SGHNT and CDR2 is YYREEE in the germline V gene (reference sequence).